The rows below give T cell receptor beta chains drawn from one sample of a study of spatial heterogeneity in lung cancer. TCRdb re-analysed the 5' RACE reads in MiXCR, keeping a single row per CDR3 protein. This sample carries some 45,000 distinct CDR3 sequences, 10% to 15% of them seen once, and the ten largest clones take approximately 42%. The specimen was PBMCs, collected at surgery. These TCRs come from a female donor with early-stage non-small cell lung cancer. The CDR3 runs from the conserved cysteine through the conserved F or W. Fields, in order: CDR3 DNA, CDR3 protein, D gene, V gene, J gene, clone size, CDR3 length. The D gene is left open where the match is weak. Size is stated for part of the rows, as once, few or many counts, or as a class when the clone is expanded.

TGTGCCAGCAGAGATCGGACTAGCGGGAATGAGCAGTTCTTC,CASRDRTSGNEQFF,TRBD2,TRBV7-2,TRBJ2-1,.,14
TGTGCCAGCAGTGAGAACGGATGGGACACTGAAGCTTTCTTT,CASSENGWDTEAFF,.,TRBV2,TRBJ1-1,many,14
TGTGCCAGCACTGGGGGGGCAAACTATGGCTACACCTTC,CASTGGANYGYTF,.,TRBV6-5,TRBJ1-2,.,13
TGTGCTAGTGGTCCAGCGACAGGGGGCCGGGGTGAGCAGTTCTTC,CASGPATGGRGEQFF,TRBD1,TRBV12-5,TRBJ2-1,few,15
TGTGCCAGCAGCCCTCGAGGGCGGGGGGACAATGAGCAGTTCTTC,CASSPRGRGDNEQFF,TRBD2,TRBV7-2,TRBJ2-1,.,15
TGTGCCAGCAGCGGGGGGGGGGAATTCTATGGCTACACCTTC,CASSGGGEFYGYTF,.,TRBV2,TRBJ1-2,once,14
TGTGCCATCAGTGAATGGGCTAGCGGGGGGCCGAACACCGGGGAGCTGTTTTTT,CAISEWASGGPNTGELFF,TRBD2,TRBV10-3,TRBJ2-2,.,18
TGCAGTGCCGGGAGCTACAATGAGCAGTTCTTC,CSAGSYNEQFF,.,TRBV20-1,TRBJ2-1,.,11
TGCAGTGCTAGAGAACCACTAGCGGGGGGCTACAATGAGCAGTTCTTC,CSAREPLAGGYNEQFF,TRBD2,TRBV20-1,TRBJ2-1,few,16
TGCAGTGCTAGAGATTTGGCACCCGGAAACACCATATATTTT,CSARDLAPGNTIYF,.,TRBV20-1,TRBJ1-3,few,14
TGTGCCCTGGGGGCTAGCGGTAACACCGGGGAGCTGTTTTTT,CALGASGNTGELFF,.,TRBV7-9,TRBJ2-2,.,14
TGTGCCAGCAGTTACTCCGGGACAGGGATTTCGAAGAGTTCACCCCTCCACTTT,CASSYSGTGISKSSPLHF,TRBD1,TRBV6-5,TRBJ1-6,few,18
TGCGCCAGCAGCCAAGGGATGTCAGGCAACTACGAGCAGTACTTC,CASSQGMSGNYEQYF,.,TRBV4-1,TRBJ2-7,few,15
TGTGCCATTTCTGGGGGATACGGGGCCAACGTCCTGACTTTC,CAISGGYGANVLTF,.,TRBV10-3,TRBJ2-6,.,14
TGTGCCAGCAGCTTAGAGGGTCCAGGGGGGCCTGGAAACACCATATATTTT,CASSLEGPGGPGNTIYF,TRBD1,TRBV11-2,TRBJ1-3,.,17
TGTGCCACCAGCAGAGACGAATCGGACACTGAAGCTTTCTTT,CATSRDESDTEAFF,.,TRBV15,TRBJ1-1,few,14
TGTGCCAGCAGCCGGACAGGGAATAGCAATCAGCCCCAGCATTTT,CASSRTGNSNQPQHF,TRBD1,TRBV6-5,TRBJ1-5,many,15
TGTGCCAGCAGCCAAGATCCAGGCAGCGTCTATGGCTACACCTTC,CASSQDPGSVYGYTF,.,TRBV4-2,TRBJ1-2,few,15
TGTGCCAGCTCTAGCTCCTACGAGCAGTACTTC,CASSSSYEQYF,.,TRBV28,TRBJ2-7,few,11
TGTGCCAGCATGGAACGCCATGAAAAACTGTTTTTT,CASMERHEKLFF,.,TRBV6-5,TRBJ1-4,.,12
TGTGCCAGCAGTTACAGAGGGATTGAGCAGTTCTTC,CASSYRGIEQFF,.,TRBV6-5,TRBJ2-1,few,12
TGTGCCAGCAGTCCCGGGACTAGCGGGGGGGCAGGGTACAATGAGCAGTTCTTC,CASSPGTSGGAGYNEQFF,TRBD2,TRBV27,TRBJ2-1,many,18
TGCGCCAGCAGCTTGGCGTCTTCTGGAAACACCATATATTTT,CASSLASSGNTIYF,.,TRBV5-1,TRBJ1-3,many,14
TGCAGTGCTAGAGATGCCGGACAGGGAGGTTTGAACACTGAAGCTTTCTTT,CSARDAGQGGLNTEAFF,TRBD1,TRBV20-1,TRBJ1-1,.,17
TGTGCCAGCAGCCCCGAAGGGGGGGCGCGGACCGGGGAGCTGTTTTTT,CASSPEGGARTGELFF,.,TRBV9,TRBJ2-2,.,16
TGTGCCAGCAGGAATCCGGGGGGTTACACAGATACGCAGTATTTT,CASRNPGGYTDTQYF,TRBD2,TRBV6-5,TRBJ2-3,many,15
TGTGCCAGCAGCTTCCGGGACAGGCTCTACGAGCAGTACTTC,CASSFRDRLYEQYF,TRBD1,TRBV7-8,TRBJ2-7,once,14
TGCAGTGCTCCCCCGCAGGGGGTGGACATTCAGTACTTC,CSAPPQGVDIQYF,TRBD1,TRBV20-1,TRBJ2-4,many,13
TGTGCCAGCAGCTTACAGGGTCATGAGCAGTTCTTC,CASSLQGHEQFF,.,TRBV11-2,TRBJ2-1,few,12
TGTGCCAGCAGCAGGCACCGGGACAAGGACTCCTACGAGCAGTACTTC,CASSRHRDKDSYEQYF,.,TRBV7-8,TRBJ2-7,many,16
TGCGCCAGCAGCGAGACAGGGGTCGGGACCCAGTACTTC,CASSETGVGTQYF,TRBD1,TRBV5-1,TRBJ2-5,.,13
TGCGCCAGCAGCTTGGGGAGGGCTCCTGGCGCAGATACGCAGTATTTT,CASSLGRAPGADTQYF,.,TRBV5-1,TRBJ2-3,.,16
TGTGCCAGAACCTCGAATAACTATGGCTACACCTTC,CARTSNNYGYTF,.,TRBV12-3/TRBV12-4,TRBJ1-2,.,12
TGTGCCAGCAGTTTAGGGACAGACGAGTATGGCTACACCTTC,CASSLGTDEYGYTF,TRBD1,TRBV28,TRBJ1-2,many,14
TGTGCCATCAGTGAGCTGGTGGGGAGCTCCTACGAGCAGTACTTC,CAISELVGSSYEQYF,.,TRBV10-3,TRBJ2-7,many,15
TGTGCCAGTAGCAGCAGGGACGGCTCCTACAATGAGCAGTTCTTC,CASSSRDGSYNEQFF,.,TRBV19,TRBJ2-1,.,15
TGTGCCAGCAGCCTAAGACAGGGGGCATCGAACACTGAAGCTTTCTTT,CASSLRQGASNTEAFF,TRBD1,TRBV6-5,TRBJ1-1,many,16
TGTGCCAGCAGCAATACAGGGGTAGCGGGCCGAGAGACCCAGTACTTC,CASSNTGVAGRETQYF,.,TRBV7-2,TRBJ2-5,.,16
TGTGCCAGCAGTTCTGCGGCCGGAGATACGCAGTATTTT,CASSSAAGDTQYF,.,TRBV28,TRBJ2-3,.,13
TGCAGTGCTAGCGACAGGGGGCACACCGGGGAGCTGTTTTTT,CSASDRGHTGELFF,TRBD1,TRBV20-1,TRBJ2-2,.,14
TGTGCCATAGCAGCGGGGCCCAACACCGGGGAGCTGTTTTTT,CAIAAGPNTGELFF,TRBD2,TRBV10-3,TRBJ2-2,.,14
TGTGCCAGCAGTTTGTTCGACACCTCCTATGGCTACACCTTC,CASSLFDTSYGYTF,.,TRBV12-3/TRBV12-4,TRBJ1-2,.,14
TGTGCCAGCAGCCCGGGGCCCCTAGCGGGGTTAGATACGCAGTATTTT,CASSPGPLAGLDTQYF,TRBD2,TRBV5-6,TRBJ2-3,.,16
TGTGCCACCAGGCGGGACAGGGGTTCTGGGGCCAACGTCCTGACTTTC,CATRRDRGSGANVLTF,TRBD1,TRBV15,TRBJ2-6,.,16
TGTGCCAGCAGACCGGGAGCGCGAGATACGCAGTATTTT,CASRPGARDTQYF,.,TRBV6-2/TRBV6-3,TRBJ2-3,many,13
TGCGCCAGCAGCTTAGGGGGGGCCGCCTCTAGCACAGATACGCAGTATTTT,CASSLGGAASSTDTQYF,.,TRBV5-1,TRBJ2-3,many,17
TGCGCCAGCAGCTTGGGTCGGGGACGGGAGACCCAGTACTTC,CASSLGRGRETQYF,.,TRBV5-1,TRBJ2-5,.,14
TGCGCCAGCAGCCAAGATGAAGGGGGGGCTAACTATGGCTACACCTTC,CASSQDEGGANYGYTF,.,TRBV4-3,TRBJ1-2,.,16
TGTGCCATCCAGAGACAGGGGGCTGGGACAGATACGCAGTATTTT,CAIQRQGAGTDTQYF,TRBD1,TRBV2,TRBJ2-3,.,15
TGTGCCAGCAGCTTGGAGGGGGCGCTTTCCGAGCAGTACTTC,CASSLEGALSEQYF,.,TRBV7-9,TRBJ2-7,many,14
TGTGCCAGCAGCGATCTTACGGACCTAAATCGCTATGGCTACACCTTC,CASSDLTDLNRYGYTF,.,TRBV5-4,TRBJ1-2,.,16